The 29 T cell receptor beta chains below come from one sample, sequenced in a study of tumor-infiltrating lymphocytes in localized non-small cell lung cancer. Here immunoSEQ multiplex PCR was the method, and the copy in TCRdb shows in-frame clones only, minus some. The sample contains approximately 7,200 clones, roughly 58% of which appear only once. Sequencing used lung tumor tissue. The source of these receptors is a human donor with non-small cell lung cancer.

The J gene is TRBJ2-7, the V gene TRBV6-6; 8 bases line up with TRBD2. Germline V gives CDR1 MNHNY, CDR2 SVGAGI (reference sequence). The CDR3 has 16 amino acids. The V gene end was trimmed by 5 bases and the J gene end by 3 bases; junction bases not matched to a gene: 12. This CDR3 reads CASSPRQTSVGYEQYF. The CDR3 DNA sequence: TGTGCCAGCAGTCCCCGGCAGACTAGCGTGGGCTACGAGCAGTACTTC.

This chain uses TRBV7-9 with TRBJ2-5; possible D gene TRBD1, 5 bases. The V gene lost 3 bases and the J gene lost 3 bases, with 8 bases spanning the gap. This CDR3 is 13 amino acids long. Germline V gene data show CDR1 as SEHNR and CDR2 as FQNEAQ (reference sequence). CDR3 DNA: TGTGCCAGCAGCTTGCAGGGCGAAGAGACCCAGTACTTC. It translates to CASSLQGEETQYF.

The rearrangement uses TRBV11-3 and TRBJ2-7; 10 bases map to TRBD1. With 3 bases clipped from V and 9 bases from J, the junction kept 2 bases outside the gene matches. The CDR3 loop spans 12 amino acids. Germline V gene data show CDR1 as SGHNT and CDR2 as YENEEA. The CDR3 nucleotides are TGTGCCAGCAGCTTGGGGGACAGGGGGCAGTACTTC. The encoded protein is CASSLGDRGQYF.

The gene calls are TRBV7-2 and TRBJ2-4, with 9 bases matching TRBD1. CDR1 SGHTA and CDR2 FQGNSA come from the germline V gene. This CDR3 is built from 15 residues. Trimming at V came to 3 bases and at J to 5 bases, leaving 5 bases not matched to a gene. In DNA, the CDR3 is TGTGCCAGCAGCTTCGAGGGACAGGGACAAAACATTCAGTACTTC. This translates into CASSFEGQGQNIQYF.

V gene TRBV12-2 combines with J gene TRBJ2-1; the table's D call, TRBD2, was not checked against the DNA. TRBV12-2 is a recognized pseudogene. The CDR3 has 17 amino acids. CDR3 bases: TGTGCAAGTCGCCTTGCCATCAGACTAGCGGGAGGCAATGAGCAGTTCTTC. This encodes CASRLAIRLAGGNEQFF.

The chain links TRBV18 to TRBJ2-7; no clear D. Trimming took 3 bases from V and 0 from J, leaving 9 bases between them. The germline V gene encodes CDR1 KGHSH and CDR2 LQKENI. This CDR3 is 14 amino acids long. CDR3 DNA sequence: TGTGCCAGCTCACCCGGCGAAGTCTCCTACGAGCAGTACTTC. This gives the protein CASSPGEVSYEQYF.

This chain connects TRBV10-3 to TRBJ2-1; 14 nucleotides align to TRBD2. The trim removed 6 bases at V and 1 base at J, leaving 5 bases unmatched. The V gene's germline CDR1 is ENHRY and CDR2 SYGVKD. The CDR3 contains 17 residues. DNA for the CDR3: TGTGCCATCAGGACTAGCGGGGGGGCGGGGTCCTACAATGAGCAGTTCTTC. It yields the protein CAIRTSGGAGSYNEQFF.

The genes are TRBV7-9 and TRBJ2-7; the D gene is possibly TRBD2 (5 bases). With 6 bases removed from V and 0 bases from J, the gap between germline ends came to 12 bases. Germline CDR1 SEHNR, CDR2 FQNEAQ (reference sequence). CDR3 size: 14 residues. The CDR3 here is CASSLLGSSYEQYF. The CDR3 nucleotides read TGTGCCAGCAGTCTACTAGGGTCCTCCTACGAGCAGTACTTC.

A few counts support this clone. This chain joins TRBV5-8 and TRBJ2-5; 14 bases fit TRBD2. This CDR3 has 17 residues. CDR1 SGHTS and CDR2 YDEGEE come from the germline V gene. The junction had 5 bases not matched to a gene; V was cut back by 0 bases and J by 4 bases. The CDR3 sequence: CASSLASGLAGGETQYF. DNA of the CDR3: TGTGCCAGCAGCTTGGCAAGTGGACTAGCGGGAGGAGAGACCCAGTACTTC.

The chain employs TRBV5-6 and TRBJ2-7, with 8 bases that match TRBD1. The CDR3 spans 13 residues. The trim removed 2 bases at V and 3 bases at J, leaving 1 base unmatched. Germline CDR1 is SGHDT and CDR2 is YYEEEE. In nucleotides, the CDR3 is TGTGCCAGCAGCTTAGGGACAGGCTACGAGCAGTACTTC. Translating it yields CASSLGTGYEQYF.

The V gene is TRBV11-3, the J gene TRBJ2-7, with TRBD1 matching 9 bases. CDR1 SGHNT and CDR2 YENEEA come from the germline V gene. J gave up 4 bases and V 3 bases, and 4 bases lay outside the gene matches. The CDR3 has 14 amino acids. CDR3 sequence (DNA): TGTGCCAGCAGCTTCCAACAGGGGGCATACGAGCAGTACTTC. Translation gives CASSFQQGAYEQYF.

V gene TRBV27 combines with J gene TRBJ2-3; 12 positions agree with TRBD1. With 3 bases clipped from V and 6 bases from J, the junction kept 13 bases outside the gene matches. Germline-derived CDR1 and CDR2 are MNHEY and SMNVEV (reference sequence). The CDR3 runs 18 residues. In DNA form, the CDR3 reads TGTGCCAGCAGTTTGTACTCCGGGACAGGGGGCGGAAGGGATACGCAGTATTTT. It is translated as CASSLYSGTGGGRDTQYF.

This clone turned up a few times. For the CDR3, the DNA is TGTGCCAGCAGCTTAGGGCAGGACTGGGAGCAGTACTTC. Its translation: CASSLGQDWEQYF. J is TRBJ2-7 and V is TRBV7-9; D may be TRBD2 (5 bases). The CDR3 runs 13 residues. Germline values: CDR1 SEHNR, CDR2 FQNEAQ (reference sequence). Trimming took 1 base from V and 7 from J, leaving 11 bases between them.

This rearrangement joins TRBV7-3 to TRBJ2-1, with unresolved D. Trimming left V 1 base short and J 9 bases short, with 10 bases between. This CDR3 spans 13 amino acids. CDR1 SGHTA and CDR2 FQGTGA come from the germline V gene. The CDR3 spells CASSLMQTGEQFF. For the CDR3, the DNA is TGTGCCAGCAGCTTAATGCAAACGGGTGAGCAGTTCTTC.

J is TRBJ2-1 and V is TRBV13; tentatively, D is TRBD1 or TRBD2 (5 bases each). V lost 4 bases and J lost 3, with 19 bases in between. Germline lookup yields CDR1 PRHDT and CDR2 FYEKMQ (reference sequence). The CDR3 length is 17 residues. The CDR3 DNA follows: TGTGCCAGCAGCTCTACGACCGGGACCCTGGACTACAATGAGCAGTTCTTC. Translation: CASSSTTGTLDYNEQFF.

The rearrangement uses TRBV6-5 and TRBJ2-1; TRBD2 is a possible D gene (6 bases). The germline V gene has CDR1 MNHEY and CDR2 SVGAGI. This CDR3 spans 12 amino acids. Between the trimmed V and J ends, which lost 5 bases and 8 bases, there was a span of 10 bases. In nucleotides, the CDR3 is TGTGCCAGCAGTAGTAGCGGTTATGAGCAGTTCTTC. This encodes CASSSSGYEQFF.

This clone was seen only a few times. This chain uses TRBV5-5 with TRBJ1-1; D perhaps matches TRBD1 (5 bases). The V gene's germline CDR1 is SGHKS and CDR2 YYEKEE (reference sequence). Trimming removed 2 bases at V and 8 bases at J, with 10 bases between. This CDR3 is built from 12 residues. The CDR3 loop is CASSFGTVEAFF. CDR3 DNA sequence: TGTGCCAGCAGCTTTGGGACGGTCGAAGCTTTCTTT.

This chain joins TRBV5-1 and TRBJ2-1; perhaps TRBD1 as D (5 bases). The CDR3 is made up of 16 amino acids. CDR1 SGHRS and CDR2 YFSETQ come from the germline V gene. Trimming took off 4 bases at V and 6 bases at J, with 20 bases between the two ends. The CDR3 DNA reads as TGCGCCAGCAGCCCGCGTCAGGGCAGGATGTCCAATGAGCAGTTCTTC. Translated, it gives CASSPRQGRMSNEQFF.

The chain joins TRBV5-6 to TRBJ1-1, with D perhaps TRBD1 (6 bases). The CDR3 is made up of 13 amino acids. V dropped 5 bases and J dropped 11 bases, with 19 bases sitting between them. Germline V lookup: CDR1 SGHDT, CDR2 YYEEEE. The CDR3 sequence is CASRRTDKTGAFF. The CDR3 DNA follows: TGTGCCAGCAGACGGACAGACAAAACTGGGGCTTTCTTT.

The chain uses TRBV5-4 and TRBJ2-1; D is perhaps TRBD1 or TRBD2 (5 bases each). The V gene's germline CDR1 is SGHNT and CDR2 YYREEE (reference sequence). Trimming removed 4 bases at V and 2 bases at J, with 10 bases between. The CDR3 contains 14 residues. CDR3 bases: TGTGCCAGCAGCCCCCAGGGACCCTACAATGAGCAGTTCTTC. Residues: CASSPQGPYNEQFF.

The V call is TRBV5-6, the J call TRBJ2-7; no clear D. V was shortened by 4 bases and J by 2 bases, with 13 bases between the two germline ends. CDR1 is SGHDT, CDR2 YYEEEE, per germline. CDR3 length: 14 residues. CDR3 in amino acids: CASSDPALPYEQYF. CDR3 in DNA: TGTGCCAGCAGCGACCCAGCGTTACCCTACGAGCAGTACTTC.

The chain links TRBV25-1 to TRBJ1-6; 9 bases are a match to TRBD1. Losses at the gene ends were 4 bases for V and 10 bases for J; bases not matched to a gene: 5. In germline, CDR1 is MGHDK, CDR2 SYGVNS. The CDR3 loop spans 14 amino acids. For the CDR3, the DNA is TGTGCCAGCAGTGGGACAGGGGCGGGATCACCCCTCCACTTT. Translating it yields CASSGTGAGSPLHF.

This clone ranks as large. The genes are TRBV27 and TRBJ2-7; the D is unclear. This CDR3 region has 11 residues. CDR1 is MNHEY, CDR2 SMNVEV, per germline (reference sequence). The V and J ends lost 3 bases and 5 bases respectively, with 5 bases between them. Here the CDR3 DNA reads TGTGCCAGCAGTTTCGCGAACGAGCAGTACTTC. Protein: CASSFANEQYF.

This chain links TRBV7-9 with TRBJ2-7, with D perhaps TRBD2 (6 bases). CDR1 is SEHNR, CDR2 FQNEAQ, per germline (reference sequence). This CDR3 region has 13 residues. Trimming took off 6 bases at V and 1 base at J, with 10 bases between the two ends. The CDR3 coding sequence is TGTGCCAGCAGACGGGAGACATCCTACGAGCAGTACTTC. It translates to CASRRETSYEQYF.

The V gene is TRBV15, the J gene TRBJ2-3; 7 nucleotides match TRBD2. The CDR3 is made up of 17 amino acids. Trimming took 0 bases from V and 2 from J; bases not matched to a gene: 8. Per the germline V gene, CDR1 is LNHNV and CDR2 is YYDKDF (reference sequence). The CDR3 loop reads CATSRDPLAVNTDTQYF. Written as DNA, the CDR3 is TGTGCCACCAGCAGAGATCCGCTAGCGGTGAACACAGATACGCAGTATTTT.

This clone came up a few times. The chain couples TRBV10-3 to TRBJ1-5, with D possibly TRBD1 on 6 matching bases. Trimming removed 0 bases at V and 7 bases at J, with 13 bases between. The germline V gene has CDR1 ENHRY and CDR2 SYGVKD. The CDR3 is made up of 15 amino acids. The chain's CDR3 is CAISESGGDKQPQHF. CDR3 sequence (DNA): TGTGCCATCAGTGAGTCGGGGGGGGACAAGCAGCCCCAGCATTTT.

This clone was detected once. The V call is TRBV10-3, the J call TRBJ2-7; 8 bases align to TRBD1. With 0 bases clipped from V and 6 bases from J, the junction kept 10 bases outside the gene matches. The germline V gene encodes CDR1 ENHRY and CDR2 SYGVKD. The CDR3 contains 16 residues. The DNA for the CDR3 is TGTGCCATCAGTGAGTCGCAGGCAGGGGGCCGGGGCGAGCAGTACTTC. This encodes CAISESQAGGRGEQYF.

CDR3 DNA sequence: TGTGCCAGCAGCTTAGCGCTCCAGGGGGGGACCGATCAGCCCCAGCATTTT. It yields the protein CASSLALQGGTDQPQHF. The gene calls are TRBV7-9 and TRBJ1-5, with 7 bases matching TRBD1. The CDR3 sequence is 17 residues long. Germline CDR1 reads SEHNR; CDR2 reads FQNEAQ (reference sequence). Losses at the gene ends were 0 bases for V and 5 bases for J; bases not matched to a gene: 10.

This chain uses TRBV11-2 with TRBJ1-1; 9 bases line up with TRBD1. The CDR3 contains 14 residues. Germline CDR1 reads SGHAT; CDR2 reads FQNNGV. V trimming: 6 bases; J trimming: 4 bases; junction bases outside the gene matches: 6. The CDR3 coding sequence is TGTGCCAGCAGGTGGGACAGGGCGAGCACTGAAGCTTTCTTT. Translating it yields CASRWDRASTEAFF.